This T cell receptor beta chain was recorded in a study of radiotherapy plus CTLA-4 blockade in lung cancer. V shed 0 bases and J shed 1 base, with 4 bases lying between them. Germline V gene data show CDR1 as MNHNY and CDR2 as SVGAGI (reference sequence). The CDR3 length is 14 residues. Repertoires were generated with immunoSEQ multiplex PCR, while TCRdb's copy carries only in-frame clones and drops some. The table has 40,000 to 60,000 clones, approximately 86% seen once. The V and J genes are TRBV6-6 and TRBJ1-5; D uncertain. The TCR originated in a human donor with non-small cell lung cancer that progressed on radiotherapy plus ipilimumab. Some clones in this sample may be carry-over from other donors' samples. The sequenced sample was peripheral blood, obtained from a patient treated with radiotherapy plus ipilimumab. CDR3 nucleotide sequence: TGTGCCAGCAGTTACTCGAGAAGCAATCAGCCCCAGCATTTT. Its translation is CASSYSRSNQPQHF.